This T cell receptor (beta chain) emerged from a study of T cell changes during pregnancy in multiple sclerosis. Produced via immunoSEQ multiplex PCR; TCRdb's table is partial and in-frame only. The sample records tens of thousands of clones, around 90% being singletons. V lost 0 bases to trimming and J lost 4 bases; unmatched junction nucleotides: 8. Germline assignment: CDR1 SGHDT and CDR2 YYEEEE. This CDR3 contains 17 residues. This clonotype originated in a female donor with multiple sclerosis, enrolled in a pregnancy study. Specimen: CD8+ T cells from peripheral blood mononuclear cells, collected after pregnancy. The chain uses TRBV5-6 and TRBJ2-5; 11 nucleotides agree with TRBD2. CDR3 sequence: CASSLGSSGRLGETQYF. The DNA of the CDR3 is TGTGCCAGCAGCTTGGGTTCTAGCGGGAGGTTAGGAGAGACCCAGTACTTC.